One and the same sample provided the 15 T cell receptor beta chains below, sequenced in a study of CD8 T cell repertoires and HIV-1 epitope variants. These receptors have no known antigen. TCRdb's table, derived via immunoSEQ multiplex PCR, lists solely in-frame clones and lacks some. The data hold 5,000 to 6,500 clones, with approximately 70% observed a single time. Material for sequencing was cultured CD8+ T cells derived from PBMCs. These receptor sequences come from a male donor with HIV.

This clone was found once. J is TRBJ2-1 and V is TRBV6-5; D gene unclear. V was clipped by 6 bases and J by 4 bases, with 10 bases between them. Germline V gene lookup returns CDR1 MNHEY and CDR2 SVGAGI. The length of the CDR3 is 13 residues. The CDR3: CASSPMGYNEQFF. CDR3 DNA sequence: TGTGCCAGCAGCCCTATGGGGTACAATGAGCAGTTCTTC.

This clone turned up a few times. The DNA of the CDR3 is TGTGCCAGTAGTATTAGCGGGATGGGTGAGCAGTTCTTC. It yields the protein CASSISGMGEQFF. The chain has TRBV19 and TRBJ2-1; 8 bases match TRBD2. This CDR3 is 13 amino acids long. Per germline, CDR1 LNHDA and CDR2 SQIVND (reference sequence). The ends lost 3 bases at V and 9 bases at J; junction bases unmatched: 4.

The V and J genes are TRBV27 and TRBJ2-3; 7 positions match TRBD1. The CDR3 extends over 16 amino acids. Trimming at V came to 5 bases and at J to 6 bases, leaving 14 bases not matched to a gene. Germline CDR1 is MNHEY and CDR2 is SMNVEV (reference sequence). Here the CDR3 DNA reads TGTGCCAGCAGTCGACGACAGGGAGTCTTATGGGATACGCAGTATTTT. Its protein is CASSRRQGVLWDTQYF.

This clone was seen a few times. V usage is TRBV10-1 and J usage is TRBJ1-1; D unresolved. CDR1 and CDR2 from the germline V gene are WNHNN and SYGVQD (reference sequence). CDR3 length: 13 residues. V shed 7 bases and J shed 4 bases, with 13 bases lying between them. CDR3 sequence (DNA): TGCGCCAGCAATTCTAAACGGGCCACTGAAGCTTTCTTT. Encoded protein: CASNSKRATEAFF.

V is TRBV29-1 and J is TRBJ1-1, with unresolved D. Germline V gene lookup returns CDR1 SQVTM and CDR2 ANQGSEA. V was clipped by 4 bases and J by 6 bases, with 12 bases between them. This CDR3 comprises 12 residues. The CDR3 protein is CSVGSSMAEAFF. The CDR3 DNA follows: TGCAGCGTTGGGAGTTCTATGGCTGAAGCTTTCTTT.

This rearrangement joins TRBV7-9 to TRBJ2-2; D possibly corresponds to TRBD1 (6 bases). This CDR3 region has 16 residues. Germline CDR1 reads SEHNR; CDR2 reads FQNEAQ (reference sequence). Trimming left V 5 bases short and J 3 bases short, with 16 bases between. The CDR3 nucleotides are TGTGCCAGCAGCCAGAACAGGGTGTCGGACACCGGGGAGCTGTTTTTT. It codes for CASSQNRVSDTGELFF.

The chain recombines TRBV28 with TRBJ1-5; weak D call: TRBD1 (5 bases). There are 17 residues in the CDR3. Trimming took off 7 bases at V and 5 bases at J, with 24 bases between the two ends. In germline, CDR1 is MDHEN, CDR2 SYDVKM. The CDR3 protein is CASTQGGGEGAHQPQHF. In DNA form, the CDR3 reads TGTGCCAGCACCCAAGGAGGAGGGGAAGGGGCCCATCAGCCCCAGCATTTT.

V usage is TRBV7-9 and J usage is TRBJ2-7; D gene unclear. This CDR3 has 16 residues. Trimming took 4 bases from V and 6 from J, leaving 22 bases between them. Germline loops: CDR1 SEHNR, CDR2 FQNEAQ (reference sequence). The CDR3 loop is CASSSPAAAGPAEQYF. The CDR3 DNA is TGTGCCAGCAGCTCCCCGGCCGCTGCTGGGCCCGCCGAGCAGTACTTC.

The chain is built from TRBV7-9 and TRBJ2-2; no clear D gene. CDR1 SEHNR and CDR2 FQNEAQ come from the germline V gene (reference sequence). The CDR3 is 14 amino acids. V gave up 3 bases and J gave up 1 base, with 6 bases separating them. This chain's CDR3 is CASSFRGNTGELFF. CDR3 bases: TGTGCCAGCAGCTTTCGCGGGAACACCGGGGAGCTGTTTTTT.

This clone was found a few times. The V gene is TRBV7-8, the J gene TRBJ1-5, with D possibly matching TRBD1 (6 bases). The CDR3 has 14 amino acids. The V gene lost 1 base and the J gene lost 7 bases, with 11 bases spanning the gap. Germline V gene lookup returns CDR1 SGHVS and CDR2 FQNEAQ. The CDR3 nucleotides are TGTGCCAGCAGCTTAGAGGGGGGTTCCCAGCCCCAGCATTTT. It translates to CASSLEGGSQPQHF.

This chain links TRBV11-3 with TRBJ2-2; 8 bases align to TRBD1. This CDR3 contains 15 residues. Germline CDR1 is SGHNT and CDR2 is YENEEA. V lost 5 bases, J lost 1 base, and 3 bases stayed unmatched. The CDR3 here is CASSADRGNTGELFF. CDR3 sequence (DNA): TGTGCCAGCAGCGCAGACAGGGGGAACACCGGGGAGCTGTTTTTT.

V is TRBV6-1 and J is TRBJ1-6; 9 bases line up with TRBD1. This CDR3 is built from 15 residues. Trimming removed 6 bases from V and 5 bases from J; junction bases left unmatched: 5. Germline V lookup: CDR1 MNHNS, CDR2 SASEGT. Written as DNA, the CDR3 is TGTGCCAGCAGCTTTGGGACAGGGAATAATTCACCCCTCCACTTT. The encoded protein is CASSFGTGNNSPLHF.

The V gene is TRBV25-1, the J gene TRBJ2-1; D unresolved. Per germline, CDR1 MGHDK and CDR2 SYGVNS. There are 11 residues in the CDR3. The V end was cut by 5 bases, the J end by 9 bases, with 8 bases between. Here the CDR3 reads CASSRLGEQFF. The CDR3 nucleotides read TGTGCCAGCAGTCGGCTCGGTGAGCAGTTCTTC.

The count of this clone is one. The chain recombines TRBV11-2 with TRBJ2-2; TRBD1 matches 8 bases. The CDR3 spans 17 residues. Germline-derived CDR1 and CDR2 are SGHAT and FQNNGV. Trimming at V came to 7 bases and at J to 5 bases, leaving 15 bases not matched to a gene. The CDR3: CASIPWSWGTGTGELFF. As DNA, the CDR3 is TGTGCCAGCATCCCTTGGAGTTGGGGGACAGGAACCGGGGAGCTGTTTTTT.

The chain uses TRBV6-5 and TRBJ2-1, with 7 bases identical to TRBD2. Germline-derived CDR1 and CDR2 are MNHEY and SVGAGI. Trimming at V came to 9 bases and at J to 2 bases, leaving 10 bases not matched to a gene. The CDR3 totals 15 residues. The CDR3 coding sequence is TGTGCCAGTCGCTTCGGGAGGTCCCCCTACAATGAGCAGTTCTTC. This codes for CASRFGRSPYNEQFF.